The clone carrying this TCR beta chain was detected many times. Its cognate antigen is unknown. CDR3 length: 17 amino acids. Germline loops: CDR1 MNHNS, CDR2 SASEGT. With 5 bases removed from V and 0 bases from J, the gap between germline ends came to 19 bases. This record belongs to a study of T cells in Graves' hyperthyroidism and ophthalmopathy. Looking at the study overall: Peripheral blood was collected at initial diagnosis, before any treatment. Findings and caveats of the study: Before onset, ophthalmopathy was predicted by the model a median about 6.2 months earlier. Most clonotypes expanded in the thyroid (above 0.001) were also present in blood.

It was RNA transcripts that yielded the amplified TCR beta CDR3 regions. Initially, a first-round RT-PCR of the TCR CDR3 employed the HTBI primer set. TCRdb fed the multiplex PCR reads into MiXCR, producing one record per CDR3 protein. The sample holds over 200,000 distinct CDR3 sequences, approximately 15% seen once. Uncontrolled infection, other autoimmune disease, pregnancy or lactation led to exclusion. The specimen sequenced was blood. This clonotype was obtained from a woman in her 40s with Graves' hyperthyroidism that later progressed to Graves' ophthalmopathy. The rearrangement joins TRBV6-1 to TRBJ2-5; no clear D gene. CDR3 DNA sequence: TGTGCCAGCAGTCACCTTGTGTTAGGTCAGGACCAAGAGACCCAGTACTTC. Translating gives CASSHLVLGQDQETQYF.